This note documents a single T cell receptor (beta chain) sequence. The antigen is unknown. The sample is drawn from a study of beta chain features in type 1 diabetes. Study outcomes and limitations: Any HLA effect on TCRB rearrangement was left unresolved by small sub-analyses. When Type 1 diabetes patients were examined, their TCRB CDR3s proved moderately but significantly shorter in all four CD4+ subsets.

All of the isolated RNA was reverse transcribed, so expressed TCRB transcripts were sequenced. Sequenced by immunoSEQ multiplex PCR; TCRdb stores in-frame clones only, minus some. The sample includes approximately 140,000 clones, approximately 10% of them seen just once. Germline V gene data show CDR1 as GTSNPN and CDR2 as SVGIG (reference sequence). V lost 1 base and J lost 6, with 12 bases in between. CDR3 size: 14 residues. Each of the sorted populations had a purity greater than 95%. The sample consisted of central memory CD4+ T cells from blood. The V call is TRBV30, the J call TRBJ1-4, with D possibly matching TRBD1 (5 bases). The receptor was derived from a man aged 25-40 years with type 1 diabetes. CDR3 sequence (DNA): TGTGCCTGGAGTGGGATACCGGGGGATGAAAAACTGTTTTTT. Encoded protein: CAWSGIPGDEKLFF.